This T cell receptor beta chain was sequenced in a study of cytomegalovirus exposure and HLA in healthy donors. The study's findings and limits: Most sequenced TCRs were rare (though some public TCRs occurred in many donors). When a later analysis compared HLA-associated TCR beta chains with equally common others, the HLA-associated chains turned out to be more clonally expanded and to have lower generation probabilities. Excluded: some indistinguishable V segments such as TRBV6-2 and TRBV6-3. Later analysis suggested most CMV-associated TCR beta chains were HLA-restricted.

Germline CDR1 GTSNPN, CDR2 SVGIG (reference sequence). V gave up 2 bases and J gave up 1 base, with 6 bases separating them. CDR3 size: 13 residues. Remarks on this clone: Its antigen is as yet unknown. Other DNA sequences of this sample code for an identical CDR3.

It was with 60 Vbeta and 13 Jbeta primers that the PCR ran. Sequencing was performed with immunoSEQ multiplex PCR; in TCRdb, only in-frame clones are kept and a portion is missing. The listing records tens of thousands of clones. This TCR derives from a man between 18 and 29 years old in good health and CMV-seropositive. The chain uses TRBV30 and TRBJ1-5; D possibly corresponds to TRBD1 (6 bases). Sequenced input: PBMCs. In DNA form, the CDR3 reads TGTGCCTGGAGTACAGGGAGCAATCAGCCCCAGCATTTT. Translation: CAWSTGSNQPQHF.